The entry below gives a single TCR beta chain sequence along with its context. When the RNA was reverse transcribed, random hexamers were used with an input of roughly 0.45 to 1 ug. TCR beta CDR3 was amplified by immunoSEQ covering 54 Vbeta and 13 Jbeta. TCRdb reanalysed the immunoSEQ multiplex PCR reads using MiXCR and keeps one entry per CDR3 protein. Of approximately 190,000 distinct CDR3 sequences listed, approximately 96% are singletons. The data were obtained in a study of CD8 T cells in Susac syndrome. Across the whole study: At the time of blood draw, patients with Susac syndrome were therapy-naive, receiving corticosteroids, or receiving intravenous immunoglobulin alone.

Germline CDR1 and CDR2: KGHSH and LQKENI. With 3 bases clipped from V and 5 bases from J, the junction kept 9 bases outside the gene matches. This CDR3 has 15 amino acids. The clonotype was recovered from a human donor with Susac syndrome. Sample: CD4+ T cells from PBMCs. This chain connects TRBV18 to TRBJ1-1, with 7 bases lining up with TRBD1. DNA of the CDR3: TGTGCCAGCTCACCCAACACGCCGGGACAGACTGAAGCTTTCTTT. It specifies CASSPNTPGQTEAFF.